The entry that follows covers one T cell receptor beta chain sequence. The antigen is undetermined. This specimen belongs to a study of blood T cells in healthy people across ages. Points from the study as a whole: Age showed a roughly linear inverse relationship with TCR beta diversity per million T cells.

Combining a sample-barcoded 5' primer with a J-beta primer mix, a second PCR ran for about 7 to 12 cycles. TCRdb re-called the 5' RACE reads through MiXCR, storing one row per CDR3 protein. The repertoire holds 870,000 or so distinct CDR3 sequences, under 35% seen once, with roughly a sixth in the top ten. The CDR3 covers 11 residues. V lost 5 bases, J lost 7 bases, and 12 bases lay in between. CDR1 is DFQATT and CDR2 is SNEGSKA in the germline V gene (reference sequence). Each donor had around 9.8 milliliters of peripheral blood drawn. The chain combines TRBV20-1 with TRBJ2-7; D gene unclear. Material: blood. The receptor's source is a woman aged 80 or older in good health. CDR3 loop: CSAGFSVEQYF. The CDR3 DNA follows: TGCAGTGCTGGGTTTTCAGTTGAGCAGTACTTC.